Listed below are T cell receptor beta chains from one sample, sequenced in a study of blood T cell repertoires in COVID-19. Some clones are missing from TCRdb's copy, which holds only in-frame ones; the method was immunoSEQ multiplex PCR. The profile shows about 38,000 clones, roughly 90% of them singletons. Sequencing input: peripheral blood. The receptors were gathered from a human donor in a cohort sampled during active COVID-19. The CDR3 runs from the conserved cysteine through the conserved F or W.

J gene | V gene | CDR3 protein
TRBJ1-1 | TRBV6-2/TRBV6-3 | CASSYSSVDTEAFF
TRBJ2-3 | TRBV7-2 | CASSLAWTSTDTQYF
TRBJ2-1 | TRBV4-1 | CASSRPGTGGWNEQFF
TRBJ1-2 | TRBV10-3 | CAISSGTGSGYTF
TRBJ2-3 | TRBV28 | CASSLGLGLAGDTQYF
TRBJ2-5 | TRBV29-1 | CSVAGGKGQTQYF
TRBJ1-2 | TRBV6-2/TRBV6-3 | CASSYSNGVGYTF
TRBJ2-4 | TRBV19 | CASMLAGGTLAKNIQYF
TRBJ1-4 | TRBV14 | CASSHGRTGLEKLFF
TRBJ2-1 | TRBV7-3 | CASSLAVHDEQFF
TRBJ2-1 | TRBV6-6 | CASSLRLAGGSSSYNEQFF
TRBJ2-7 | TRBV30 | CAWRYGLAGGTGEQYF
TRBJ2-1 | TRBV11-3 | CASSIGLADNEQFF
TRBJ2-1 | TRBV5-4 | CASSRAGGSYNEQFF
TRBJ1-2 | TRBV19 | CASISRAGTGASGGYGYTF
TRBJ1-5 | TRBV5-1 | CASSPDSWSPQHF
TRBJ1-2 | TRBV2 | CASSDLMGGYGYTF
TRBJ1-5 | TRBV19 | CASSAGHSNQPQHF
TRBJ2-1 | TRBV9 | CASSVVGSYNEQFF
TRBJ2-3 | TRBV3-1/TRBV3-2 | CASSQLREGLSDTQYF
TRBJ2-5 | TRBV28 | CASAFLGEAGETQYF
TRBJ2-3 | TRBV6-6 | CASSRREGLAGRSGDF
TRBJ1-1 | TRBV9 | CASSVEGQPGTEAFF
TRBJ1-6 | TRBV13 | CASSVDRGSSPLHF
TRBJ1-3 | TRBV7-6 | CASSLAGQSGNTIYF
TRBJ2-6 | TRBV30 | CARSSGANVLTF
TRBJ2-3 | TRBV10-3 | CAISEGREGTDTQYF
TRBJ2-7 | TRBV2 | CASNERGNEQYF
TRBJ1-4 | TRBV25-1 | CASSFAQGASEKLFF
TRBJ2-1 | TRBV21-1 | CASSTRGRGYYNEQFF
TRBJ2-1 | TRBV19 | CASSIDRLAGGNEQFF
TRBJ2-1 | TRBV4-3 | CASSQGGSGRINEQFF
TRBJ2-5 | TRBV11-2 | CASSPPLARETQYF
TRBJ2-7 | TRBV5-1 | CASSLARDTLHF
TRBJ1-1 | TRBV28 | CASSLTGLFGTEAFF